This TCR beta chain is from a study of response to subunit inactivated influenza vaccine. MiXCR, run by TCRdb on the RT-PCR reads, gives a single entry per CDR3 protein. There are some 200,000 distinct CDR3 sequences in the sample; roughly 12% occur only once, and 25% to 30% lies in the top ten. The CDR3 sequence is 11 residues long. The V gene lost 1 base and the J gene lost 11 bases, with 8 bases spanning the gap. The sample was also reused in another study, on T cells expressing NK-cell markers. That work contributes: Scientists made TCR beta cDNA using 5'RACE template switching with UMIs.

This rearrangement joins TRBV12-3 or TRBV12-4 to TRBJ1-1; no reliable D call. The sequencing here drew on CD8+ T cells sorted from PBMCs, taken 11 to 12 days after vaccination. The receptor comes from a man aged 50-59 years who received an inactivated influenza vaccine. CDR3 sequence (DNA): TGTGCCAGCAGTTTAGATACGAAGGCTTTCTTT. This translates into CASSLDTKAFF.